These 3 T cell receptor beta chains share one sample of origin, sequenced in a study of blood T cell repertoires in COVID-19. Data came from immunoSEQ multiplex PCR; TCRdb stores just in-frame clones and leaves some out. This table holds approximately 170,000 clones, under 85% found once. The sequenced sample consisted of peripheral blood. The receptors were sampled from a man older than 75 with COVID-19, enrolled during active disease.

V gene TRBV9 combines with J gene TRBJ2-1, with D tentatively TRBD1 (5 bases). This CDR3 region has 15 residues. The germline V gene encodes CDR1 SGDLS and CDR2 YYNGEE. Trimming removed 3 bases at V and 2 bases at J, with 12 bases between. The CDR3 protein is CASSARLGPYNEQFF. The CDR3 DNA sequence: TGTGCCAGCAGCGCCAGGTTGGGGCCCTACAATGAGCAGTTCTTC.

This clone occurred once. CDR3 in DNA: TGTGCCAGCAGTGAAAAGCGGACAGGGGGACACGAGCAGTACTTC. Translation gives CASSEKRTGGHEQYF. This chain connects TRBV2 to TRBJ2-7; 10 bases are shared with TRBD1. V lost 2 bases to trimming and J lost 5 bases; unmatched junction nucleotides: 6. The CDR3 covers 15 residues. Germline loops: CDR1 SNHLY, CDR2 FYNNEI.

J is TRBJ2-3 and V is TRBV9; TRBD2 matches at 8 bases. Trimming removed 4 bases from V and 2 bases from J; junction bases left unmatched: 6. Germline V lookup: CDR1 SGDLS, CDR2 YYNGEE. The CDR3 runs 15 residues. In DNA form, the CDR3 reads TGTGCCAGCAGCAAGAGCGGGGGCGACACAGATACGCAGTATTTT. It specifies CASSKSGGDTDTQYF.